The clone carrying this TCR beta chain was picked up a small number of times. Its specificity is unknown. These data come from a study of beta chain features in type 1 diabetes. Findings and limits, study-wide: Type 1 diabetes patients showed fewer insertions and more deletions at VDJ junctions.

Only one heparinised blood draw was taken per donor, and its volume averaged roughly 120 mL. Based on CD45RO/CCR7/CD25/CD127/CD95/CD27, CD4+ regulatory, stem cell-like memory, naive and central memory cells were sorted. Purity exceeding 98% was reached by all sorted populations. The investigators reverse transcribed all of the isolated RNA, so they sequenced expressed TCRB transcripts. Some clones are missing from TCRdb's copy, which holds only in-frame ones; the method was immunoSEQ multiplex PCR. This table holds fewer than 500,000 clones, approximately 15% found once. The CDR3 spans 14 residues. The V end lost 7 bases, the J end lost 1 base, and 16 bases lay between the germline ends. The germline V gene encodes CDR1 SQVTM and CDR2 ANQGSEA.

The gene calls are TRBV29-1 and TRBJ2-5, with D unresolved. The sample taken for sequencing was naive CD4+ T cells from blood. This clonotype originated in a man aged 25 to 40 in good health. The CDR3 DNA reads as TGCAGCGCCGCTCGTTCCTACGGCCAAGAGACCCAGTACTTC. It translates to CSAARSYGQETQYF.